This record covers a single TCR beta chain. The antigen is undetermined. This CDR3 comprises 16 residues. The V and J ends lost 6 bases and 3 bases, in that order; junction bases with no gene match: 14. The sample comes from a study of blood T cells in healthy people across ages. Study results and caveats: Underestimates were what the diversity estimates from one million T cells were considered to be. A strong correlation between TCR beta diversity and naive T cell percentage was seen. Among T cells, TCR beta diversity per million cells dropped roughly linearly as age rose.

Using a J-beta primer mix together with a sample-barcoded 5' primer, a second PCR was run for 7 to 11 cycles. TCRdb reanalysed the 5' RACE reads using MiXCR and keeps one entry per CDR3 protein. The sample comprises around 1.5 million distinct CDR3 sequences, 59% of which are singletons, and roughly 6.3% rests with the top ten. Each sample gave at least 6.5 million isolated PBMCs. V gene TRBV12-3 or TRBV12-4 combines with J gene TRBJ2-7, with TRBD2 matching over 7 bases. The receptor comes from a man between 18 and 29 years old in good health. Input material: blood. Here the CDR3 reads CASRRSLGLSGYEQYF. CDR3 nucleotide sequence: TGTGCCAGCAGGCGCTCATTGGGACTATCGGGCTACGAGCAGTACTTC.